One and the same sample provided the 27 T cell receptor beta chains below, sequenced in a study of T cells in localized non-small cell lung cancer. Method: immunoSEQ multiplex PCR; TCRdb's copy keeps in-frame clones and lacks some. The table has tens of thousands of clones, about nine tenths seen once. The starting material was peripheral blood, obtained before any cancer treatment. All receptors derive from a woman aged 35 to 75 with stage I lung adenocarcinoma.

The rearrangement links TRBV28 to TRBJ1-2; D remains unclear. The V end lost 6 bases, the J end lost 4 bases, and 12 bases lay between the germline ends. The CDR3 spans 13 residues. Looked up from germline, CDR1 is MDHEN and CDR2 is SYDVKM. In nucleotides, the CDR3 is TGTGCCAGCAGCGTAGAGGGTAGCTATGGCTACACCTTC. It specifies CASSVEGSYGYTF.

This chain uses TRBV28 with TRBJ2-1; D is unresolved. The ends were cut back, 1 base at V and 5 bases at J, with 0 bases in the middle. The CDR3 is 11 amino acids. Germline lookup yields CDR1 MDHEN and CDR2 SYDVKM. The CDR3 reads CASSLYNEQFF. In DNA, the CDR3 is TGTGCCAGCAGTTTATACAATGAGCAGTTCTTC.

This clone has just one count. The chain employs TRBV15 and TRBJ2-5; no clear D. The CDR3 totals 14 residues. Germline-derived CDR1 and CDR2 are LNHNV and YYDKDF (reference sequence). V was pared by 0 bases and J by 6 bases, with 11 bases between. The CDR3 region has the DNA TGTGCCACCAGCAGAGATTGGACCTCCAAGACCCAGTACTTC. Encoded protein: CATSRDWTSKTQYF.

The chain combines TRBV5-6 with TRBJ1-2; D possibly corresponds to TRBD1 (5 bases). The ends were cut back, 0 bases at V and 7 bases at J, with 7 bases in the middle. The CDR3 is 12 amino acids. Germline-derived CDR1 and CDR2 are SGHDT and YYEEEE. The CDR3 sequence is CASSLEGAGYTF. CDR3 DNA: TGTGCCAGCAGCTTGGAAGGGGCTGGCTACACCTTC.

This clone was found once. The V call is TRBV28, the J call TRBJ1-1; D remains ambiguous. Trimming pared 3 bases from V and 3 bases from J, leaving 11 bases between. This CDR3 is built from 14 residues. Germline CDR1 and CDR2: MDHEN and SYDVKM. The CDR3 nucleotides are TGTGCCAGCAGTTTCCCGCAGGCCTACACTGAAGCTTTCTTT. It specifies CASSFPQAYTEAFF.

The CDR3 sequence: CASSLFGGQTFYNEQFF. In nucleotides, the CDR3 is TGTGCCAGCAGCTTATTCGGGGGACAGACGTTTTACAATGAGCAGTTCTTC. The chain links TRBV11-2 to TRBJ2-1, with D maybe TRBD1 (7 bases). CDR1 and CDR2 (germline): SGHAT, FQNNGV. V shed 2 bases and J shed 4 bases, with 18 bases lying between them. This CDR3 region has 17 residues. The whole variable domain, remainder taken from reference TRBV11-2 and TRBJ2-1, is EAGVAQSPRYKIIEKRQSVAFWCNPISGHATLYWYQQILGQGPKLLIQFQNNGVVDDSQLPKDRFSAERLKGVDSTLKIQPAKLEDSAVYLCASSLFGGQTFYNEQFFGPGTRLTVL.

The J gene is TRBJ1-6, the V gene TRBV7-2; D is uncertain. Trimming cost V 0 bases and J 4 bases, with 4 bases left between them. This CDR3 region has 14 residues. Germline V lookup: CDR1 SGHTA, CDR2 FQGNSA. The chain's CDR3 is CASSLAGYNSPLHF. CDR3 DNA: TGTGCCAGCAGCTTAGCAGGTTATAATTCACCCCTCCACTTT.

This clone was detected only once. The CDR3 loop is CASSHTRGGGYTF. In DNA, the CDR3 is TGTGCCAGCAGCCATACCCGGGGAGGTGGCTACACCTTC. This rearrangement joins TRBV14 to TRBJ1-2; no firm D call. The V and J ends lost 3 bases and 7 bases respectively, with 12 bases between them. From germline, CDR1 is SGHDN and CDR2 FVKESK. The CDR3 loop spans 13 amino acids.

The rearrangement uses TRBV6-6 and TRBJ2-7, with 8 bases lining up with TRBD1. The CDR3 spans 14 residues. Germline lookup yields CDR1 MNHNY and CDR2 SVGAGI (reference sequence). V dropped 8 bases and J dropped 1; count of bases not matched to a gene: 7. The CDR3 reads CASFGTGGSYEQYF. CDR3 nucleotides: TGTGCCAGCTTCGGAACAGGGGGTTCCTACGAGCAGTACTTC.

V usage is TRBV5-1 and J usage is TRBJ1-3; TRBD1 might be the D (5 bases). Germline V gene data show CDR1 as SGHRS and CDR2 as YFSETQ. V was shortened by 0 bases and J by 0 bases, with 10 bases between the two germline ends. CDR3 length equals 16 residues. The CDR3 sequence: CASSLVSGDSGNTIYF. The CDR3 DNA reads TGCGCCAGCAGCTTGGTTTCGGGGGACTCTGGAAACACCATATATTTT.

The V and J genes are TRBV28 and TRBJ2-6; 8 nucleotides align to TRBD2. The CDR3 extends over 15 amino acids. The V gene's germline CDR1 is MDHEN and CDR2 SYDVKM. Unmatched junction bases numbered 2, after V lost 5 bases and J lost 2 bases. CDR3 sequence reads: CASSDSGAGANVLTF. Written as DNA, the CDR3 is TGTGCCAGCAGTGATAGCGGGGCTGGGGCCAACGTCCTGACTTTC.

CDR3 in amino acids: CASSPQSGSRGDEQFF. CDR3 coding DNA: TGTGCCAGCAGTCCCCAAAGCGGGAGCAGGGGCGATGAGCAGTTCTTC. This chain joins TRBV28 and TRBJ2-1; 8 nucleotides line up with TRBD2. Germline lookup yields CDR1 MDHEN and CDR2 SYDVKM. Trimming removed 5 bases from V and 8 bases from J; junction bases left unmatched: 14. This CDR3 has 16 amino acids.

CDR3 amino acids: CASSLEGNEQFF. CDR3 nucleotide sequence: TGTGCCAGCAGCTTGGAGGGCAATGAGCAGTTCTTC. The chain carries TRBV5-4 and TRBJ2-1; no clear D gene. The CDR3 runs 12 residues. Germline loops: CDR1 SGHNT, CDR2 YYREEE (reference sequence). The V end was cut by 0 bases, the J end by 6 bases, with 4 bases between.

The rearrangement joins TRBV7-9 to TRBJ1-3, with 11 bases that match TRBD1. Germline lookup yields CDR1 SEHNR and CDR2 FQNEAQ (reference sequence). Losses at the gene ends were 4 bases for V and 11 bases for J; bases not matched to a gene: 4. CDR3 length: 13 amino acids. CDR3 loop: CASSSGQGAPIYF. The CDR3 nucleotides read TGTGCCAGCAGCTCCGGACAGGGGGCGCCCATATATTTT. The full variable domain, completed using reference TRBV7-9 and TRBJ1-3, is DTGVSQNPRHKITKRGQNVTFRCDPISEHNRLYWYRQTLGQGPEFLTYFQNEAQLEKSRLLSDRFSAERPKGSFSTLEIQRTEQGDSAMYLCASSSGQGAPIYFGEGSWLTVV.

CDR3 nucleotide sequence: TGCGCCAGCAGCTTAATTCCCGGAAACAATGAGCAGTTCTTC. Residues: CASSLIPGNNEQFF. The chain combines TRBV5-1 with TRBJ2-1, with D unresolved. Germline CDR1 is SGHRS and CDR2 is YFSETQ. Trimming took 2 bases from V and 5 from J, leaving 11 bases between them. The CDR3 has 14 amino acids.

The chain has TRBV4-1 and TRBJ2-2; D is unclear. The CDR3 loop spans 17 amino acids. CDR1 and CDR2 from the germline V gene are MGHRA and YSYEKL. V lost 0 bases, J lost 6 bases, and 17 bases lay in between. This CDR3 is CASSQEVFLPVAGELFF. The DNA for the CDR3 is TGCGCCAGCAGCCAAGAGGTCTTTCTCCCGGTCGCCGGGGAGCTGTTTTTT.

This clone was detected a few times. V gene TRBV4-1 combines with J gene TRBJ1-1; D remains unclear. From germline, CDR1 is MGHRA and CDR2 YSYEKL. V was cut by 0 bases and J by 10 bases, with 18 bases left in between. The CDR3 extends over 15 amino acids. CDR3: CASSQEGRLQLRAFF. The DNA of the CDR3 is TGCGCCAGCAGCCAAGAAGGTAGATTACAGTTGAGAGCTTTCTTT.

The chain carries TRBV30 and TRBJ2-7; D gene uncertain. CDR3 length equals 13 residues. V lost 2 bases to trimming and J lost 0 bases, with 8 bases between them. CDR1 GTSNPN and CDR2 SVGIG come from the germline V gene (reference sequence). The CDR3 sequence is CAWSTDPSYEQYF. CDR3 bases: TGTGCCTGGAGTACAGACCCCTCCTACGAGCAGTACTTC.

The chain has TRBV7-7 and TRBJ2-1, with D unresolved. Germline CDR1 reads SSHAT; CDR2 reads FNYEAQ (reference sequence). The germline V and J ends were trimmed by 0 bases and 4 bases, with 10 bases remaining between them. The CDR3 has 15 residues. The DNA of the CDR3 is TGTGCCAGCAGCTTAGCGGTCGGGCCGTACAATGAGCAGTTCTTC. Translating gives CASSLAVGPYNEQFF.

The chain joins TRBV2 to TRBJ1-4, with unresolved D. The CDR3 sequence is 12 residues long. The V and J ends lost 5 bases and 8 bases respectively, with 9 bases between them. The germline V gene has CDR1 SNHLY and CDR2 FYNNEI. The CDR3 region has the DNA TGTGCCAGCAGTCTACTGGGGGAAAAACTGTTTTTT. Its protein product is CASSLLGEKLFF.

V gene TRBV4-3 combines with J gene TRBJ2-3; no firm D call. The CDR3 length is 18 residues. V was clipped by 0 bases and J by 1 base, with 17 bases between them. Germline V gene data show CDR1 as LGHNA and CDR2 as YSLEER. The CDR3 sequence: CASSQDVPNGLGTDTQYF. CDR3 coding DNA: TGCGCCAGCAGCCAAGATGTACCAAATGGGCTAGGCACAGATACGCAGTATTTT.

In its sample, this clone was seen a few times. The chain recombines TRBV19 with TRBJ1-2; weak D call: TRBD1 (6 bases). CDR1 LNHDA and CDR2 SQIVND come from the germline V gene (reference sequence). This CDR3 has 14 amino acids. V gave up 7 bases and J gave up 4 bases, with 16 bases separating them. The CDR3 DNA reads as TGTGCCAGTAATGGCCCGAAGGGGGGCTATGGCTACACCTTC. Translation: CASNGPKGGYGYTF.

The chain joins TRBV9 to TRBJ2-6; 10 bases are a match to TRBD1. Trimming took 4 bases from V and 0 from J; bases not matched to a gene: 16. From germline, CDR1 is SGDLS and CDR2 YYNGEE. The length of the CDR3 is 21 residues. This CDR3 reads CASSLDIRDRGLSSGANVLTF. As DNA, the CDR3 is TGTGCCAGCAGCTTGGATATTCGGGACAGGGGACTCAGCTCTGGGGCCAACGTCCTGACTTTC.

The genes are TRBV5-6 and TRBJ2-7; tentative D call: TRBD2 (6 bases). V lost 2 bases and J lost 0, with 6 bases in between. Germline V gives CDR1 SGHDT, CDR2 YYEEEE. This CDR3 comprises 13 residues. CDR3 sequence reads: CASSFGSSYEQYF. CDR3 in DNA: TGTGCCAGCAGCTTCGGGAGCTCCTACGAGCAGTACTTC.

In DNA, the CDR3 is TGTGCCAGCAGTTTCCACTCCGGGGAGCTGTTTTTT. Translated: CASSFHSGELFF. The chain employs TRBV2 and TRBJ2-2; D is undetermined. Germline V gene lookup returns CDR1 SNHLY and CDR2 FYNNEI. The CDR3 loop spans 12 amino acids. V was cut by 5 bases and J by 6 bases, with 7 bases left in between. The full variable domain, in which reference TRBV2 and TRBJ2-2 provide the parts outside the CDR3, is EPEVTQTPSHQVTQMGQEVILRCVPISNHLYFYWYRQILGQKVEFLVSFYNNEISEKSEIFDDQFSVERPDGSNFTLKIRSTKLEDSAMYFCASSFHSGELFFGEGSRLTVL.

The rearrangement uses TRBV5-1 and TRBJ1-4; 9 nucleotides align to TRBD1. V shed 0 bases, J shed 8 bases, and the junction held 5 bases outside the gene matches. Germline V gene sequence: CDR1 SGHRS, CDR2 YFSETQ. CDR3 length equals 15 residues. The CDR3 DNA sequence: TGCGCCAGCAGCTTGGCCGTACAGGGGGCCGAAAAACTGTTTTTT. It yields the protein CASSLAVQGAEKLFF.

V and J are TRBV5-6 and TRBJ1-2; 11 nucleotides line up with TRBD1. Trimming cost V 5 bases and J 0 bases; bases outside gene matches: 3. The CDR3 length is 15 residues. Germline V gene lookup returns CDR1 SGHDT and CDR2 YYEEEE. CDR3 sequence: CASRLGQGANYGYTF. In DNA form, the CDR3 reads TGTGCCAGCAGGCTGGGACAGGGGGCTAACTATGGCTACACCTTC. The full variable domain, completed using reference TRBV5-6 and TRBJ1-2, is DAGVTQSPTHLIKTRGQQVTLRCSPKSGHDTVSWYQQALGQGPQFIFQYYEEEERQRGNFPDRFSGHQFPNYSSELNVNALLLGDSALYLCASRLGQGANYGYTFGSGTRLTVV.